The clone carrying this TCR beta chain has at least ten counts. This sample is drawn from a study of regulatory T cells in long-lasting Graves disease. The CDR3 is 13 residues long. The V segment lost 6 bases and the J segment 6 bases; nucleotides outside the gene matches: 9. Germline V gives CDR1 DFQATT, CDR2 SNEGSKA (reference sequence). The sample's time point: newly diagnosed GD, antithyroid drugs for less than 3 months. PBMC-derived RNA was used for the TCR library. CDR3-region Arm-PCR and iRepertoire HTBI primers produced the TCR beta libraries. Each CDR3 protein gets one entry after TCRdb re-called the multiplex PCR reads with MiXCR. The sample consists of roughly 560,000 distinct CDR3 sequences, around 11% of them appearing once. Another study also made use of these data, one on T cells in Graves' hyperthyroidism and ophthalmopathy.

This material consisted of peripheral blood mononuclear cells (PBMCs), taken at new diagnosis, from a patient treated with antithyroid drugs. The sequence was collected from a woman in her 30s with Graves disease. The genes are TRBV20-1 and TRBJ2-5; 8 positions match TRBD2. CDR3 nucleotides: TGCAGTGCGCCGGCGGGGGGAGAAAAGACCCAGTACTTC. Protein: CSAPAGGEKTQYF.